Shown below are 10 T cell receptor beta chains from a single sample sequenced in a study of identical twins. TCRdb analysed the 5' RACE reads with MiXCR anew, one entry per CDR3 protein. This sample carries 460,000 or so distinct CDR3 sequences, approximately 15% of them seen once, and the ten largest clones take about 0.54%. The same sample was also used in a study of yellow fever vaccine responses in identical twins.

Sequencing used CD4+ T cells sorted from blood. Receptor source: a woman aged 18-30 years in good health.

This clonotype was seen more than once but under ten times. The chain combines TRBV24-1 with TRBJ2-7, with 8 bases identical to TRBD1. Germline CDR1 reads KGHDR; CDR2 reads SFDVKD. The V and J ends lost 5 bases and 4 bases, in that order; junction bases with no gene match: 6. The CDR3 is 14 residues long. The CDR3 coding sequence is TGTGCCACCAGTGCGACAGGGGCGGTATACGAGCAGTACTTC. Its protein is CATSATGAVYEQYF.

The chain uses TRBV12-3 or TRBV12-4 and TRBJ1-5; no clear D. The CDR3 covers 15 residues. The germline V and J ends were trimmed by 5 bases and 0 bases, with 11 bases remaining between them. The CDR3 sequence: CASSDRGYSNQPQHF. CDR3 DNA: TGTGCCAGCAGTGATCGCGGTTATAGCAATCAGCCCCAGCATTTT.

This clonotype was found many times. This chain joins TRBV29-1 and TRBJ1-2; 9 positions agree with TRBD1. Trimming cost V 3 bases and J 7 bases; bases outside gene matches: 12. Germline assignment: CDR1 SQVTM and CDR2 ANQGSEA. This CDR3 is built from 15 residues. The CDR3 nucleotides read TGCAGCGTTGAGGGACAGGGAGGTTCTCGGTCTGGCTACACCTTC. The encoded protein is CSVEGQGGSRSGYTF.

The CDR3 region has the DNA TGTGCCAGCAGGGCGGACCGCCTTCTTAATGAAAAACTGTTTTTT. Amino acid sequence: CASRADRLLNEKLFF. The chain links TRBV12-3 or TRBV12-4 to TRBJ1-4, with D unclear. V was pared by 6 bases and J by 4 bases, with 15 bases between. The CDR3 has 15 amino acids.

This clonotype showed up just a few times. The chain joins TRBV14 to TRBJ2-7; the D gene is possibly TRBD1 (5 bases). The CDR3 runs 12 residues. CDR1 SGHDN and CDR2 FVKESK come from the germline V gene. Trimming left V 3 bases short and J 6 bases short, with 9 bases between. The CDR3: CASSHAGFEQYF. The CDR3 coding sequence is TGTGCCAGCAGCCATGCAGGGTTCGAGCAGTACTTC.

This rearrangement joins TRBV6-5 to TRBJ2-2, with 8 bases fitting TRBD1. The CDR3 totals 15 residues. Germline lookup yields CDR1 MNHEY and CDR2 SVGAGI. V gave up 4 bases and J gave up 2 bases; unmatched junction bases: 3. In nucleotides, the CDR3 is TGTGCCAGCAGTTCACAGGGGGGTAACACCGGGGAGCTGTTTTTT. Translation: CASSSQGGNTGELFF.

This clonotype came up a few times. V gene TRBV29-1 combines with J gene TRBJ2-3, with 7 bases matching TRBD2. The V gene end was trimmed by 4 bases and the J gene end by 0 bases; junction bases not matched to a gene: 4. The CDR3 is made up of 14 amino acids. Germline V lookup: CDR1 SQVTM, CDR2 ANQGSEA. The CDR3 region is CSVAQRGSTDTQYF. CDR3 sequence (DNA): TGCAGCGTTGCCCAGCGGGGCAGCACAGATACGCAGTATTTT.

V usage is TRBV13 and J usage is TRBJ2-7; 8 positions match TRBD2. Germline assignment: CDR1 PRHDT and CDR2 FYEKMQ (reference sequence). The CDR3 sequence is 14 residues long. Trimming cost V 4 bases and J 5 bases; bases outside gene matches: 7. Here the CDR3 reads CASSSAGLVNEQYF. CDR3 in DNA: TGTGCCAGCAGCTCAGCGGGACTAGTAAACGAGCAGTACTTC.

This clonotype has a handful of counts. The chain couples TRBV6-5 to TRBJ1-2; 9 nucleotides match TRBD1. The CDR3 loop spans 12 amino acids. CDR1 and CDR2 (germline): MNHEY, SVGAGI. Trimming removed 6 bases from V and 5 bases from J; junction bases left unmatched: 1. The CDR3 protein is CASRQGAYGYTF. CDR3 sequence (DNA): TGTGCCAGCAGACAGGGGGCGTATGGCTACACCTTC.

The gene calls are TRBV7-9 and TRBJ1-1, with D perhaps matching TRBD1 (6 bases). The germline CDR1 and CDR2 sequences are SEHNR and FQNEAQ (reference sequence). The CDR3 runs 14 residues. Between the trimmed V and J ends, which lost 4 bases and 5 bases, there was a span of 14 bases. The CDR3 protein is CASSSQTGQTEAFF. The CDR3 region has the DNA TGTGCCAGCAGCTCACAAACAGGGCAAACTGAAGCTTTCTTT.